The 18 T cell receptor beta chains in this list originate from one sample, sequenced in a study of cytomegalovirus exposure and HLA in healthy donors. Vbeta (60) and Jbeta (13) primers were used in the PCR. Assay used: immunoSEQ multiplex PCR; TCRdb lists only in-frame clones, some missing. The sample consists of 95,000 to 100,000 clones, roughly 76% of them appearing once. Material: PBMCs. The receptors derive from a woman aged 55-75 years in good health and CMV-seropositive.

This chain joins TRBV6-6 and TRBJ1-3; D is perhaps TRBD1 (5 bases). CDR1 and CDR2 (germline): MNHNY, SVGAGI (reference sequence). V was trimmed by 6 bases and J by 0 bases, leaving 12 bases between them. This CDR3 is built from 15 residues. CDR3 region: CASRRDRSSGNTIYF. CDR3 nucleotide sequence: TGTGCCAGCAGGCGGGACCGTAGCTCTGGAAACACCATATATTTT.

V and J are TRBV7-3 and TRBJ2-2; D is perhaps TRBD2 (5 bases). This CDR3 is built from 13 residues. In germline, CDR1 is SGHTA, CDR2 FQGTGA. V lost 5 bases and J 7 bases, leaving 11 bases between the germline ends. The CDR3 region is CASSPLRDGELFF. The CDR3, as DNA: TGTGCCAGCAGCCCTCTCCGGGACGGGGAGCTGTTTTTT.

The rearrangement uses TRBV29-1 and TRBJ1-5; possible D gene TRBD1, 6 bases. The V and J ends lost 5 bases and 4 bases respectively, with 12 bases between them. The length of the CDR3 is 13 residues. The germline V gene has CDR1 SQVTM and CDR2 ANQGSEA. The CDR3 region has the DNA TGCAGCGTTAGCGACAGGTATAATCAGCCCCAGCATTTT. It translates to CSVSDRYNQPQHF.

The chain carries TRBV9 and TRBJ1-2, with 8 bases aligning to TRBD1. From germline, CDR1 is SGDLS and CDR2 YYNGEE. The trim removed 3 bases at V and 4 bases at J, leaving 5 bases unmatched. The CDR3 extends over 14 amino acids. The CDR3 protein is CASSAGQEVYGYTF. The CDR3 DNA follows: TGTGCCAGCAGCGCGGGACAGGAAGTCTATGGCTACACCTTC. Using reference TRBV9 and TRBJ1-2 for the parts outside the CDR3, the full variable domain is DSGVTQTPKHLITATGQRVTLRCSPRSGDLSVYWYQQSLDQGLQFLIQYYNGEERAKGNILERFSAQQFPDLHSELNLSSLELGDSALYFCASSAGQEVYGYTFGSGTRLTVV.

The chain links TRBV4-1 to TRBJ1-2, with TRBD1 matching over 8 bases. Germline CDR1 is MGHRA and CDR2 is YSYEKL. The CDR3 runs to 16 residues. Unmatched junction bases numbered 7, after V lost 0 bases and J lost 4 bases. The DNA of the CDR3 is TGCGCCAGCAGCCAAGATCCAGGGGGCGGCATCTATGGCTACACCTTC. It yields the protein CASSQDPGGGIYGYTF.

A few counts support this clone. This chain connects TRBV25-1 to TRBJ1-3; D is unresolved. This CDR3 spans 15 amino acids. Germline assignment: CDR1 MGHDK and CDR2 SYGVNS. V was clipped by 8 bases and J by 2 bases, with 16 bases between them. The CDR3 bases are TGTGCCAGCGACGACCCGACAAAAACTGGAAACACCATATATTTT. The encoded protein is CASDDPTKTGNTIYF.

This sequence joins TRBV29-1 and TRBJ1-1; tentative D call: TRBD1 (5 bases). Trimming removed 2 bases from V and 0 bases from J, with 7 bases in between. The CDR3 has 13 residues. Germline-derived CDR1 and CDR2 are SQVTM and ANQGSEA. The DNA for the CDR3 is TGCAGCGTTGAAAGACAGCTGAACACTGAAGCTTTCTTT. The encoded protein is CSVERQLNTEAFF.

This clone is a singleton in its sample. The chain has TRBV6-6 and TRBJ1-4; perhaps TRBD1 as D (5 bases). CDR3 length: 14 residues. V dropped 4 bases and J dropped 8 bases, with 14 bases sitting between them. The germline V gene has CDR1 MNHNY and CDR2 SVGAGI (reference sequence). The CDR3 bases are TGTGCCAGCAGTTTCCTAGGGGCATACGAAAAACTGTTTTTT. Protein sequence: CASSFLGAYEKLFF.

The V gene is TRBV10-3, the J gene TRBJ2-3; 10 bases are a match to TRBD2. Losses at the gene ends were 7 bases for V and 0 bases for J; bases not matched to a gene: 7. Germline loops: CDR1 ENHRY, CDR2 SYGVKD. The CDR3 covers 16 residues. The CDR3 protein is CAIKNPSGSSTDTQYF. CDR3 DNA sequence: TGTGCCATCAAGAACCCTAGCGGGAGTAGCACAGATACGCAGTATTTT.

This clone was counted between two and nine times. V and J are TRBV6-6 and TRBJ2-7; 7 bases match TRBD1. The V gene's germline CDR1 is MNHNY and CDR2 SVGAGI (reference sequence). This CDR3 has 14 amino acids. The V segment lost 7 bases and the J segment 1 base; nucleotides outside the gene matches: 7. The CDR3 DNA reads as TGTGCCAGCACCCCCCGGGGACAGTCCTACGAGCAGTACTTC. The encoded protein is CASTPRGQSYEQYF.

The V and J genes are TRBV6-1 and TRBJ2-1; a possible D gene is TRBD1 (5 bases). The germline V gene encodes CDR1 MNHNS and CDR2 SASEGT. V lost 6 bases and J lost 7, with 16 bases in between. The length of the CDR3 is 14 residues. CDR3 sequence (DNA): TGTGCCAGCAGCTTTCAGGGCTTGGGGAATGAGCAGTTCTTC. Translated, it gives CASSFQGLGNEQFF.

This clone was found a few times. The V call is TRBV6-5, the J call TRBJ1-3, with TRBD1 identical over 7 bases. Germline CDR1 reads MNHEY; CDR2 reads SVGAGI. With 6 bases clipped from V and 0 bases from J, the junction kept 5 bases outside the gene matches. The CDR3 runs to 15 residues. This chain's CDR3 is CASSRRGASGNTIYF. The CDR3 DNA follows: TGTGCCAGCAGCCGCAGGGGGGCCTCTGGAAACACCATATATTTT.

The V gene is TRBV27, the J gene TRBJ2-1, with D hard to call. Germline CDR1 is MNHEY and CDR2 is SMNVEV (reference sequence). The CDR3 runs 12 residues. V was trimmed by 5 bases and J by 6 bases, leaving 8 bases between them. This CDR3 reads CASSVRGNEQFF. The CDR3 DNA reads TGTGCCAGCAGTGTTAGAGGCAATGAGCAGTTCTTC.

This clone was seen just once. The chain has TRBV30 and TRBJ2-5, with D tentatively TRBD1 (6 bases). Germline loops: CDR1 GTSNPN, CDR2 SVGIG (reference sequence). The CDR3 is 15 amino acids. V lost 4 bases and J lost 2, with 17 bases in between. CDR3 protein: CAWMDASGVQETQYF. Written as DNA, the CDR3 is TGTGCCTGGATGGACGCTTCAGGGGTACAAGAGACCCAGTACTTC.

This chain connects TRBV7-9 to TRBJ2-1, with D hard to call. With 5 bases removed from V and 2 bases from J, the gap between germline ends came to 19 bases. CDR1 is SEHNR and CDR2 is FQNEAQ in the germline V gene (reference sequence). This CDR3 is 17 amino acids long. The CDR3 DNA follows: TGTGCCAGCAGCAGGCCGATAGGAGCAGATCCCTACAATGAGCAGTTCTTC. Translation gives CASSRPIGADPYNEQFF. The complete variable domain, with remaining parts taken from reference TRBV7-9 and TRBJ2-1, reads DTGVSQNPRHKITKRGQNVTFRCDPISEHNRLYWYRQTLGQGPEFLTYFQNEAQLEKSRLLSDRFSAERPKGSFSTLEIQRTEQGDSAMYLCASSRPIGADPYNEQFFGPGTRLTVL.

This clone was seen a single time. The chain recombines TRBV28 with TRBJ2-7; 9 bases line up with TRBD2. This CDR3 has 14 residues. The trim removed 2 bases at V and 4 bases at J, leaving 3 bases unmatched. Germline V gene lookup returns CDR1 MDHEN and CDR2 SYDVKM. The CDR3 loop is CASSLAGGPYEQYF. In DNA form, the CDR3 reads TGTGCCAGCAGTTTAGCGGGAGGGCCTTACGAGCAGTACTTC.

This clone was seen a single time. CDR3 residues: CASSYTGSSYEQYF. In DNA, the CDR3 is TGTGCCAGCAGTTATACAGGGTCTTCCTACGAGCAGTACTTC. This chain connects TRBV6-6 to TRBJ2-7; possible D gene TRBD1, 6 bases. The CDR3 runs to 14 residues. Germline CDR1 MNHNY, CDR2 SVGAGI (reference sequence). With 3 bases removed from V and 1 base from J, the gap between germline ends came to 10 bases.

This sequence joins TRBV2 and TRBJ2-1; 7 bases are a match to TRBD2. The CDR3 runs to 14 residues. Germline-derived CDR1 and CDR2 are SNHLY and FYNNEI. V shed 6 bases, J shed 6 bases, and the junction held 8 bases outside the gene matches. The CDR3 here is CASRQVLASNEQFF. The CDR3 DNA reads TGTGCCAGCAGACAAGTACTAGCGTCCAATGAGCAGTTCTTC.